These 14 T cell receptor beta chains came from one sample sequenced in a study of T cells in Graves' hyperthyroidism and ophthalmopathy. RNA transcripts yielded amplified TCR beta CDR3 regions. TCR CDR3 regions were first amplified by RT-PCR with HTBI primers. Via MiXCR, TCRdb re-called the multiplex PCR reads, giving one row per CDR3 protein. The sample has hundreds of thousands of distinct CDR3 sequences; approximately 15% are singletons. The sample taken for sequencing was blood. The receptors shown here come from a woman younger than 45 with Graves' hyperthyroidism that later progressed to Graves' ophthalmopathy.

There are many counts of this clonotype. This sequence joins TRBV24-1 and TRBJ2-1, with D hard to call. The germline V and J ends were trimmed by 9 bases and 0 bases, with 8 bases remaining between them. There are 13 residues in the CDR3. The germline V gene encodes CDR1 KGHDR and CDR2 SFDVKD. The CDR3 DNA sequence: TGTGCCACCGGACCCAGCTCCTACAATGAGCAGTTCTTC. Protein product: CATGPSSYNEQFF.

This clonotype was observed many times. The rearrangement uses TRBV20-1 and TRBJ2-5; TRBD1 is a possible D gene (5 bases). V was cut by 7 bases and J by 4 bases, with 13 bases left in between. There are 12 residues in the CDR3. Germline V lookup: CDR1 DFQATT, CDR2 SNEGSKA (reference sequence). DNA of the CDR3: TGCAGTGTCGCGGCAGGGCGAGAGACCCAGTACTTC. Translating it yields CSVAAGRETQYF.

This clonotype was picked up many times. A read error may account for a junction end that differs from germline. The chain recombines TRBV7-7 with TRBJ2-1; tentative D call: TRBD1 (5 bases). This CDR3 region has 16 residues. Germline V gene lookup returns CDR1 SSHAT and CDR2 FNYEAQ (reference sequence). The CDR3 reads CASSLGAATNDNEQFF. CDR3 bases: TGTGCTAGCAGCTTAGGGGCGGCCACTAACGACAATGAGCAGTTCTTC.

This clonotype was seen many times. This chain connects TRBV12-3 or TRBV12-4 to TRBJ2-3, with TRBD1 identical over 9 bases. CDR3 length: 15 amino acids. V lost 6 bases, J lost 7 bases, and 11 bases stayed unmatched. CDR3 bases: TGTGCCAGCAGACTCCGGGACAGGGAAATTAATACGCAGTATTTT. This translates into CASRLRDREINTQYF.

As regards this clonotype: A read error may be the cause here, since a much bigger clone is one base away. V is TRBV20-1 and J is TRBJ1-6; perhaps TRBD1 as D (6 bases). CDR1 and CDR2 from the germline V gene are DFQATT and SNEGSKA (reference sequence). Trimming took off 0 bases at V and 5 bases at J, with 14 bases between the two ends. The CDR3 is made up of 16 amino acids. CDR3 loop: CSARDAGERDNSPLHF. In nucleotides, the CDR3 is TGCAGTGCTAGAGATGCAGGGGAGAGGGATAATTCACCCCTCCACTTT.

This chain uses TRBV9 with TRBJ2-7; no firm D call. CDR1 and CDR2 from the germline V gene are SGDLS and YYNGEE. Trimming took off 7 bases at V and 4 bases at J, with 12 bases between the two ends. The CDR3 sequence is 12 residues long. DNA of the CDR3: TGTGCCAGCGCCGGAGAAGGGTACGAGCAGTACTTC. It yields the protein CASAGEGYEQYF.

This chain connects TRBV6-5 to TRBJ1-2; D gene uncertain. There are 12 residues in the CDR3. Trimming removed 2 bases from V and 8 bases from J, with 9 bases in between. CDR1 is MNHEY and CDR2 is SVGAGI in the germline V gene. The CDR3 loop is CASSYPRGGYTF. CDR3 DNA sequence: TGTGCCAGCAGTTACCCTCGGGGAGGCTACACCTTC.

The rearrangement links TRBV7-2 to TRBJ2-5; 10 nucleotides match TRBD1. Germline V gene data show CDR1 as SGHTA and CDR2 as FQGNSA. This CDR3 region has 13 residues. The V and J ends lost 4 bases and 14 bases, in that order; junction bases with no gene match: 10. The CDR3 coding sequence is TGTGCCAGCAGCTCCGGGACAGGGGTCAGCCCATACTTC. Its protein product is CASSSGTGVSPYF. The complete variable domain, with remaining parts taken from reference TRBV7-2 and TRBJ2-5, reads GAGVSQSPSNKVTEKGKDVELRCDPISGHTALYWYRQSLGQGLEFLIYFQGNSAPDKSGLPSDRFSAERTGGSVSTLTIQRTQQEDSAVYLCASSSGTGVSPYFGPGTRLLVL.

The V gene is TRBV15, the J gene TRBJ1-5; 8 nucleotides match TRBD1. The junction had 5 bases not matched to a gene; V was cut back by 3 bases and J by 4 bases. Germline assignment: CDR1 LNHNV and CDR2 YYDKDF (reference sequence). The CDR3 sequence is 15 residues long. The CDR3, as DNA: TGTGCCACCAGCAGCGAAACAGGGGGGAATCAGCCCCAGCATTTT. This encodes CATSSETGGNQPQHF.

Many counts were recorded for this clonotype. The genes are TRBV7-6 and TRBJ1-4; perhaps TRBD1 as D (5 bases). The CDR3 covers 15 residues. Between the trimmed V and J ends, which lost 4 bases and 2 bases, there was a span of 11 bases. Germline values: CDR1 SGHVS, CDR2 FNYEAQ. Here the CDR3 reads CASSSGTITNEKLFF. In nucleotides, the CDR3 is TGTGCCAGCAGCTCGGGGACGATCACTAATGAAAAACTGTTTTTT.

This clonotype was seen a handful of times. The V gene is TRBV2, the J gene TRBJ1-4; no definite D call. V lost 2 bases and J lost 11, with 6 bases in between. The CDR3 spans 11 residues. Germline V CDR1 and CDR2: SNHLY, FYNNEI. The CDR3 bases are TGTGCCAGCAGTGAAAAACTGAAACTGTTTTTT. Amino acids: CASSEKLKLFF.

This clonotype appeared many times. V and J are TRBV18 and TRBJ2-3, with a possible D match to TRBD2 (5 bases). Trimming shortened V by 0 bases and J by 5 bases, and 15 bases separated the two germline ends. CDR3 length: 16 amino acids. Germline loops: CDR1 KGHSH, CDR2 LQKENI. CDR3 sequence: CASSPPESGFEDTQYF. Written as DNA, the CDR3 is TGTGCCAGCTCACCACCGGAGTCGGGGTTTGAAGATACGCAGTATTTT. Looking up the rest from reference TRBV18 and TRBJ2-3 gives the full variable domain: NAGVMQNPRHLVRRRGQEARLRCSPMKGHSHVYWYRQLPEEGLKFMVYLQKENIIDESGMPKERFSAEFPKEGPSILRIQQVVRGDSAAYFCASSPPESGFEDTQYFGPGTRLTVL.

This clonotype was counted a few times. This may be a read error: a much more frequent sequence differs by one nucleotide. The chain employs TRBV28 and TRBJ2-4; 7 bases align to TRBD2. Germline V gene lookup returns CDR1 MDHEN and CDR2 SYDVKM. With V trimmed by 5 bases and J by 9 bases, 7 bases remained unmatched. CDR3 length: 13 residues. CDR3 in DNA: TGTGCCAGCAGTGGACTAGTGGAAAGCATTCAGTACTTC. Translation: CASSGLVESIQYF.

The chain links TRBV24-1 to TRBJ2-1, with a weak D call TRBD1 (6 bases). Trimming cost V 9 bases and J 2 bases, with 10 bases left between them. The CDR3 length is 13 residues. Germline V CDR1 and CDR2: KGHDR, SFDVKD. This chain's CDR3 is CATQGTAYNEQFF. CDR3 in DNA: TGTGCCACCCAGGGGACGGCCTACAATGAGCAGTTCTTC.